The 14 T cell receptor beta chains given below trace back to one sample, sequenced in a study of T cells in Graves' hyperthyroidism and ophthalmopathy. Amplified regions were TCR beta CDR3 sequences from RNA transcripts. The HTBI set primed first-round TCR CDR3 RT-PCR. TCRdb re-called the multiplex PCR reads through MiXCR, storing one row per CDR3 protein. The repertoire consists of 300,000 to 400,000 distinct CDR3 sequences, with around a fifth occurring once and the leading ten covering roughly 52%. The sample comprised blood. The receptors originated from a woman aged 50 to 60 with Graves' hyperthyroidism.

V is TRBV20-1 and J is TRBJ2-1; 9 positions match TRBD2. CDR3 length equals 13 residues. J was trimmed by 9 bases and V by 0 bases; bases with no gene match: 3. Looked up from germline, CDR1 is DFQATT and CDR2 is SNEGSKA (reference sequence). This chain's CDR3 is CSAREGTSPEQFF. For the CDR3, the DNA is TGCAGTGCTAGAGAGGGGACTAGCCCTGAGCAGTTCTTC.

This clonotype was recorded at least ten times. V gene TRBV2 combines with J gene TRBJ1-5; 9 nucleotides line up with TRBD1. CDR1 is SNHLY, CDR2 FYNNEI, per germline. The J segment lost 3 bases and the V segment lost 1 base, leaving 4 bases of the junction unmatched. The CDR3 length is 16 residues. The CDR3 reads CASSEVTGGSNQPQHF. CDR3 bases: TGTGCCAGCAGTGAAGTTACAGGGGGCTCCAATCAGCCCCAGCATTTT.

The rearrangement links TRBV7-2 to TRBJ2-5, with 9 nucleotides matching TRBD2. CDR1 SGHTA and CDR2 FQGNSA come from the germline V gene. CDR3 length: 15 amino acids. V lost 6 bases and J lost 1; bases outside the gene matches: 6. CDR3 nucleotide sequence: TGTGCCAGCAGACTAGCGGGCCCTGCCCAAGAGACCCAGTACTTC. Translating gives CASRLAGPAQETQYF.

The chain recombines TRBV7-6 with TRBJ2-5, with D perhaps given as TRBD1 or TRBD2 (5 bases each). This CDR3 region has 13 residues. Trimming pared 4 bases from V and 4 bases from J, leaving 10 bases between. Germline CDR1 reads SGHVS; CDR2 reads FNYEAQ. CDR3 loop: CASSWGRGETQYF. Here the CDR3 DNA reads TGTGCCAGCAGCTGGGGACGGGGAGAGACCCAGTACTTC.

The rearrangement uses TRBV13 and TRBJ2-2; D call uncertain. Germline values: CDR1 PRHDT, CDR2 FYEKMQ (reference sequence). CDR3 size: 16 residues. V lost 2 bases and J lost 4, with 14 bases in between. The CDR3 sequence is CASSLISGPSTGELFF. The DNA of the CDR3 is TGTGCCAGCAGCTTAATATCCGGGCCTTCCACCGGGGAGCTGTTTTTT.

A few counts support this clonotype. This rearrangement joins TRBV20-1 to TRBJ1-5, with TRBD1 identical over 10 bases. Germline values: CDR1 DFQATT, CDR2 SNEGSKA (reference sequence). Trimming at V came to 5 bases and at J to 2 bases, leaving 9 bases not matched to a gene. This CDR3 comprises 16 residues. The CDR3 DNA is TGCAGTGCTGAAGACAGGGGGCGCGGGGGCAATCAGCCCCAGCATTTT. As protein: CSAEDRGRGGNQPQHF.

The chain is built from TRBV2 and TRBJ2-7; 10 nucleotides line up with TRBD1. The CDR3 is made up of 15 amino acids. V gave up 7 bases and J gave up 7 bases; unmatched junction bases: 13. Germline V lookup: CDR1 SNHLY, CDR2 FYNNEI. CDR3 residues: CASMSVGTGVLEQYF. CDR3 DNA sequence: TGTGCCAGCATGTCGGTTGGGACAGGGGTCCTGGAGCAGTACTTC.

This clonotype was found many times. This chain joins TRBV2 and TRBJ2-7; TRBD1 agrees at 9 bases. The CDR3 length is 13 residues. In germline, CDR1 is SNHLY, CDR2 FYNNEI. The ends lost 6 bases at V and 3 bases at J; junction bases unmatched: 3. In nucleotides, the CDR3 is TGTGCCAGCAGACAGGGGGCGAGCTACGAGCAGTACTTC. As protein: CASRQGASYEQYF.

To note about this clonotype: A read error may be the cause here, since a much bigger clone is one base away. V is TRBV20-1 and J is TRBJ2-1; 8 positions match TRBD1. Germline values: CDR1 DFQATT, CDR2 SNEGSKA (reference sequence). This CDR3 has 13 amino acids. The DNA of the CDR3 is TGCAGTGCTAGAGGGGCAGGGGGCAATGATCAGTTCTTC. Protein product: CSARGAGGNDQFF.

This clonotype was observed a handful of times. J is TRBJ1-1 and V is TRBV5-1; D is unresolved. This CDR3 is built from 15 residues. The V end lost 0 bases, the J end lost 4 bases, and 13 bases lay between the germline ends. Germline-derived CDR1 and CDR2 are SGHRS and YFSETQ. The DNA for the CDR3 is TGCGCCAGCAGCTTGGCCGGCAGGACCGGCACTGAAGCTTTCTTT. Its translation: CASSLAGRTGTEAFF.

The chain joins TRBV20-1 to TRBJ2-1, with 8 bases matching TRBD2. The V and J ends lost 0 bases and 4 bases, in that order; junction bases with no gene match: 5. Germline CDR1 is DFQATT and CDR2 is SNEGSKA (reference sequence). The CDR3 runs to 15 residues. CDR3 sequence: CSARDLAGGYNEQFF. The CDR3 region has the DNA TGCAGTGCTAGAGATCTGGCGGGAGGATACAATGAGCAGTTCTTC.

This clonotype was recorded at least ten times. The rearrangement uses TRBV7-8 and TRBJ2-1; 8 bases map to TRBD1. The germline V gene encodes CDR1 SGHVS and CDR2 FQNEAQ. The CDR3 has 16 residues. J lost 2 bases, V lost 4 bases, and 7 bases had no gene match. The CDR3 reads CASSSRTGTAYNEQFF. The CDR3 DNA follows: TGTGCCAGCAGCTCCCGGACAGGGACAGCCTACAATGAGCAGTTCTTC.

The sample holds a few counts of this clonotype. The chain uses TRBV4-1 and TRBJ2-1; D is possibly TRBD2 (6 bases). Germline CDR1 MGHRA, CDR2 YSYEKL. The CDR3 has 18 amino acids. Deletions cut 0 bases from V and 6 bases from J, with 21 bases between. CDR3 region: CASSQDIAGTYWINEQFF. Here the CDR3 DNA reads TGCGCCAGCAGCCAAGATATCGCCGGGACTTATTGGATCAATGAGCAGTTCTTC.

V is TRBV27 and J is TRBJ2-7, with D possibly matching TRBD1 (5 bases). The CDR3 has 13 amino acids. Germline V gives CDR1 MNHEY, CDR2 SMNVEV (reference sequence). With 6 bases removed from V and 7 bases from J, the gap between germline ends came to 16 bases. The CDR3 loop reads CASSVGQGWEQYF. The CDR3 nucleotides read TGTGCCAGCAGCGTTGGCCAGGGTTGGGAGCAGTACTTC.